These T cell receptor beta chains were read from a single sample in a study of spatial heterogeneity in lung cancer. TCRdb redid the calling of the 5' RACE reads with MiXCR, one entry per CDR3 protein. The sample holds 25,000 or so distinct CDR3 sequences; approximately 6% are singletons and the top ten take under 25%. Sequenced material: PBMCs, taken at follow-up. These receptors were taken from a male donor with early-stage non-small cell lung cancer. CDR3s include the opening cysteine and the closing phenylalanine or tryptophan. Each record gives: D gene, V gene, J gene, clone size, CDR3 protein, CDR3 DNA. D genes are given only for firm matches. Clone sizes are given selectively: once, few, many, or a class where the clone is expanded.

d_call: -
v_call: TRBV13
j_call: TRBJ2-3
clone_size: few
cdr3_aa: CASSPQIIRETTDTQYF
cdr3_nt: TGTGCCAGCAGCCCACAAATCATCCGGGAGACCACAGATACGCAGTATTTT

d_call: -
v_call: TRBV29-1
j_call: TRBJ2-1
clone_size: many
cdr3_aa: CSVLDGPMFF
cdr3_nt: TGCAGCGTCTTAGACGGCCCGATGTTCTTC

d_call: -
v_call: TRBV12-3/TRBV12-4
j_call: TRBJ1-5
clone_size: few
cdr3_aa: CASRYSNQPQHF
cdr3_nt: TGTGCCAGCAGATATAGCAATCAGCCCCAGCATTTT

d_call: TRBD1
v_call: TRBV24-1
j_call: TRBJ1-1
clone_size: few
cdr3_aa: CATSEFNRGSNTEAFF
cdr3_nt: TGTGCCACCAGTGAATTTAACAGGGGGTCGAACACTGAAGCTTTCTTT

d_call: TRBD2
v_call: TRBV7-3
j_call: TRBJ2-1
clone_size: once
cdr3_aa: CASSRTSLAYNEQFF
cdr3_nt: TGTGCCAGCAGCCGGACTAGCTTGGCCTACAATGAGCAGTTCTTC

d_call: -
v_call: TRBV3-1
j_call: TRBJ2-3
clone_size: many
cdr3_aa: CASSPSMEDTQYF
cdr3_nt: TGTGCCAGCAGCCCGTCCATGGAAGATACGCAGTATTTT

d_call: -
v_call: TRBV7-3
j_call: TRBJ1-2
clone_size: many
cdr3_aa: CASSPGMGGYTF
cdr3_nt: TGTGCCAGCAGTCCGGGAATGGGAGGCTACACCTTC

d_call: TRBD1
v_call: TRBV6-5
j_call: TRBJ1-6
clone_size: many
cdr3_aa: CASSYRIQGDSPLHF
cdr3_nt: TGTGCCAGCAGTTACCGGATACAGGGGGACTCACCCCTCCACTTT

d_call: TRBD1
v_call: TRBV12-5
j_call: TRBJ1-2
clone_size: few
cdr3_aa: CASGLAFGTVYGYTF
cdr3_nt: TGTGCTAGTGGTTTGGCCTTTGGGACAGTATATGGCTACACCTTC

d_call: -
v_call: TRBV9
j_call: TRBJ2-7
clone_size: few
cdr3_aa: CASSVLGDEQYF
cdr3_nt: TGTGCCAGCAGCGTACTAGGAGACGAGCAGTACTTC

d_call: TRBD1
v_call: TRBV2
j_call: TRBJ2-1
clone_size: -
cdr3_aa: CASIETWDRLYNEQFF
cdr3_nt: TGTGCCAGCATCGAAACTTGGGACAGGCTGTACAATGAGCAGTTCTTC

d_call: -
v_call: TRBV19
j_call: TRBJ1-5
clone_size: few
cdr3_aa: CASSIQQGGDQPQHF
cdr3_nt: TGTGCCAGTAGTATTCAACAGGGAGGGGATCAGCCCCAGCATTTT

d_call: -
v_call: TRBV14
j_call: TRBJ2-1
clone_size: many
cdr3_aa: CASSQDVGTAGAYNEQFF
cdr3_nt: TGTGCCAGCAGCCAAGACGTCGGGACAGCGGGTGCCTACAATGAGCAGTTCTTC

d_call: TRBD2
v_call: TRBV9
j_call: TRBJ2-5
clone_size: few
cdr3_aa: CASSVQTSGVQETQYF
cdr3_nt: TGTGCCAGCAGCGTCCAGACTAGCGGGGTCCAAGAGACCCAGTACTTC

d_call: -
v_call: TRBV29-1
j_call: TRBJ1-1
clone_size: few
cdr3_aa: CSVARDSNTEAFF
cdr3_nt: TGCAGCGTGGCCCGGGACTCCAACACTGAAGCTTTCTTT

d_call: -
v_call: TRBV12-3/TRBV12-4
j_call: TRBJ2-5
clone_size: many
cdr3_aa: CASSLGQGETQYF
cdr3_nt: TGTGCCAGCAGTTTAGGGCAGGGAGAGACCCAGTACTTC

d_call: TRBD1
v_call: TRBV3-1
j_call: TRBJ1-6
clone_size: many
cdr3_aa: CASSQRDRGSLHF
cdr3_nt: TGTGCCAGCAGCCAGCGGGACAGGGGATCCCTCCACTTT

d_call: -
v_call: TRBV29-1
j_call: TRBJ2-1
clone_size: -
cdr3_aa: CSVHSRGFNEQFF
cdr3_nt: TGCAGCGTCCACTCTCGAGGCTTCAATGAGCAGTTCTTC

d_call: TRBD1
v_call: TRBV10-3
j_call: TRBJ1-2
clone_size: many
cdr3_aa: CAISGSGTANYGYTF
cdr3_nt: TGTGCCATCAGTGGGAGCGGGACAGCTAACTATGGCTACACCTTC

d_call: -
v_call: TRBV5-1
j_call: TRBJ2-1
clone_size: few
cdr3_aa: CASSRTTSISYNEQFF
cdr3_nt: TGCGCCAGCAGCCGGACTACTTCTATCTCCTACAATGAGCAGTTCTTC

d_call: -
v_call: TRBV21-1
j_call: TRBJ2-3
clone_size: many
cdr3_aa: CASSKGNRWTDTQYF
cdr3_nt: TGTGCCAGCAGCAAAGGTAACAGGTGGACAGATACGCAGTATTTT

d_call: -
v_call: TRBV7-3
j_call: TRBJ1-5
clone_size: many
cdr3_aa: CASSLGVDQPQHF
cdr3_nt: TGTGCCAGCAGCTTAGGGGTAGATCAGCCCCAGCATTTT

d_call: -
v_call: TRBV5-1
j_call: TRBJ2-7
clone_size: many
cdr3_aa: CASSRAEDEQYF
cdr3_nt: TGCGCCAGCAGCCGGGCGGAGGACGAGCAGTACTTC

d_call: TRBD2
v_call: TRBV7-3
j_call: TRBJ2-2
clone_size: -
cdr3_aa: CASSLNPGGGAAGELFF
cdr3_nt: TGTGCCAGCAGCTTAAATCCCGGCGGGGGGGCCGCCGGGGAGCTGTTTTTT

d_call: -
v_call: TRBV27
j_call: TRBJ2-3
clone_size: -
cdr3_aa: CASSPLKSRVDTQYF
cdr3_nt: TGTGCCAGCAGTCCACTAAAATCCCGAGTGGATACGCAGTATTTT

d_call: -
v_call: TRBV29-1
j_call: TRBJ2-3
clone_size: many
cdr3_aa: CSVEDLRADSTDTQYF
cdr3_nt: TGCAGCGTTGAAGATCTCAGGGCAGATAGCACAGATACGCAGTATTTT

d_call: -
v_call: TRBV20-1
j_call: TRBJ1-2
clone_size: -
cdr3_aa: CSAPTAYGYTF
cdr3_nt: TGCAGTGCGCCGACAGCCTATGGCTACACCTTC

d_call: TRBD2
v_call: TRBV7-2
j_call: TRBJ2-1
clone_size: many
cdr3_aa: CASSLERGGHNEQFF
cdr3_nt: TGTGCCAGCAGCCTCGAGCGGGGAGGACACAATGAGCAGTTCTTC

d_call: -
v_call: TRBV7-6
j_call: TRBJ1-1
clone_size: many
cdr3_aa: CASTLGQQNTEAFF
cdr3_nt: TGTGCCAGCACCCTCGGACAGCAAAACACTGAAGCTTTCTTT

d_call: -
v_call: TRBV18
j_call: TRBJ1-1
clone_size: few
cdr3_aa: CASSPRSTNTEAFF
cdr3_nt: TGTGCCAGCTCACCTAGATCCACGAACACTGAAGCTTTCTTT

d_call: TRBD2
v_call: TRBV4-3
j_call: TRBJ2-7
clone_size: -
cdr3_aa: CASSQDRLAGNEQYF
cdr3_nt: TGCGCCAGCAGCCAAGATCGACTAGCGGGGAACGAGCAGTACTTC

d_call: -
v_call: TRBV15
j_call: TRBJ1-5
clone_size: many
cdr3_aa: CATSRDLMEQPQHF
cdr3_nt: TGTGCCACCAGCAGAGATTTGATGGAGCAGCCCCAGCATTTT

d_call: TRBD1
v_call: TRBV9
j_call: TRBJ1-2
clone_size: many
cdr3_aa: CASSVEGTGVYGYTF
cdr3_nt: TGTGCCAGCAGCGTAGAAGGGACAGGGGTATATGGCTACACCTTC

d_call: -
v_call: TRBV9
j_call: TRBJ1-1
clone_size: few
cdr3_aa: CASSVGWAISDTEAFF
cdr3_nt: TGTGCCAGCAGCGTAGGGTGGGCTATCTCCGACACTGAAGCTTTCTTT

d_call: -
v_call: TRBV19
j_call: TRBJ2-3
clone_size: few
cdr3_aa: CASIKTSRSRGTDTQYF
cdr3_nt: TGTGCCAGTATCAAAACTAGCCGGTCCAGGGGCACAGATACGCAGTATTTT

d_call: -
v_call: TRBV7-7
j_call: TRBJ2-1
clone_size: -
cdr3_aa: CASSFGPYNEQFF
cdr3_nt: TGTGCTAGCAGCTTCGGGCCCTACAATGAGCAGTTCTTC

d_call: -
v_call: TRBV14
j_call: TRBJ1-1
clone_size: many
cdr3_aa: CASSPRTGFTAEAFF
cdr3_nt: TGTGCCAGCAGCCCCCGTACAGGGTTTACCGCTGAAGCTTTCTTT

d_call: TRBD1
v_call: TRBV6-5
j_call: TRBJ2-5
clone_size: many
cdr3_aa: CASSRRQGKGETQYF
cdr3_nt: TGTGCCAGCAGCCGACGACAGGGGAAGGGCGAGACCCAGTACTTC

d_call: -
v_call: TRBV2
j_call: TRBJ1-3
clone_size: -
cdr3_aa: CASSSIVGNTIYF
cdr3_nt: TGTGCCAGCAGTTCAATTGTAGGAAACACCATATATTTT